The clone carrying this TCR beta chain was counted many times. The antigen is undetermined. Unmatched junction bases numbered 5, after V lost 10 bases and J lost 3 bases. This CDR3 has 14 amino acids. CDR1 and CDR2 (germline): MDHEN, SYDVKM. This specimen belongs to a study of regulatory T cells in long-lasting Graves disease. The time point: persistent/refractory GD, antithyroid drugs over 5 years with positive TRAb. Isolated PBMC RNA provided the starting material for the TCR library. Around 10 milliliters of peripheral blood were drawn into EDTA tubes. HTBI primers from iRepertoire and Arm-PCR of CDR3 regions yielded the TCR beta libraries. TCRdb reprocessed the multiplex PCR reads with MiXCR, giving one entry per CDR3 protein. The sample has around 450,000 distinct CDR3 sequences, 20% to 25% seen once. Study results and caveats: TRBV28, TRBJ1-2 and TRBJ2-5 were segments that persistent disease favored.

This TCR came from a female donor with Graves disease. The chain has TRBV28 and TRBJ1-6; TRBD1 matches at 8 bases. Sample: peripheral blood mononuclear cells (PBMCs), taken when the disease was refractory, from a patient treated with antithyroid drugs. The CDR3 region is CAIRTGNYNSPLHF. The CDR3 DNA reads as TGTGCCATCAGGACAGGGAACTATAATTCACCCCTCCACTTT. Complete variable domain (other parts from reference TRBV28 and TRBJ1-6): DVKVTQSSRYLVKRTGEKVFLECVQDMDHENMFWYRQDPGLGLRLIYFSYDVKMKEKGDIPEGYSVSREKKERFSLILESASTNQTSMYLCAIRTGNYNSPLHFGNGTRLTVT.